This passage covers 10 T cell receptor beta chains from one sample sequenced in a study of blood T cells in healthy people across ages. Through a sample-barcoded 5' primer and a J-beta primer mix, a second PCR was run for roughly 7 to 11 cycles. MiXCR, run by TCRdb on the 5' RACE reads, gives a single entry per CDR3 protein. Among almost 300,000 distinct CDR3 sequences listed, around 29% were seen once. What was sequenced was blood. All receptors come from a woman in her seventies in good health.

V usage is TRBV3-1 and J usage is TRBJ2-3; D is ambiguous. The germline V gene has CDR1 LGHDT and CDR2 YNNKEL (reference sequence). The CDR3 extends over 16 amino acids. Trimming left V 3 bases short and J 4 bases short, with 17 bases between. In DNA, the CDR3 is TGTGCCAGCAGCCAGGAAGGGCCTAGAGGCGCAGATACGCAGTATTTT. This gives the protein CASSQEGPRGADTQYF.

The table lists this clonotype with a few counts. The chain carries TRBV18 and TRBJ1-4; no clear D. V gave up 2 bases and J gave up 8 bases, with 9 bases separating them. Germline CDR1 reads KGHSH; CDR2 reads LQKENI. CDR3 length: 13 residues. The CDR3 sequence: CASSPGMGEKLFF. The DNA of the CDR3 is TGTGCCAGCTCACCAGGTATGGGCGAAAAACTGTTTTTT.

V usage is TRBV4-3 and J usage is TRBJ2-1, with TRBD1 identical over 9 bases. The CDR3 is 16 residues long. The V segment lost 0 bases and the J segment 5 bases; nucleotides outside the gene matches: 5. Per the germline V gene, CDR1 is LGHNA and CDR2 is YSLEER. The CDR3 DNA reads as TGCGCCAGCAGCCAAGATCGGGACAGGGTTAACAATGAGCAGTTCTTC. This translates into CASSQDRDRVNNEQFF.

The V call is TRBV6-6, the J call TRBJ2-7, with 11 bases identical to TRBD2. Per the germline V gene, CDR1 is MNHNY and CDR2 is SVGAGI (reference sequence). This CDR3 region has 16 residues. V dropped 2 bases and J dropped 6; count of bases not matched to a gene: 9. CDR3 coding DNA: TGTGCCAGCAGTTACCTGTCTAGCGGGAGGTCTAGCGAGCAGTACTTC. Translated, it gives CASSYLSSGRSSEQYF.

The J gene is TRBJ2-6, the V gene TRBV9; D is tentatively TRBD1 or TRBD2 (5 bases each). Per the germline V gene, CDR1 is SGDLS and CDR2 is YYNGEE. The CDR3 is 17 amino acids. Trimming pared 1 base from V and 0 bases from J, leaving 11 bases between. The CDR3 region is CASSVRDGPSGANVLTF. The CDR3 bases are TGTGCCAGCAGCGTAAGGGACGGTCCCTCTGGGGCCAACGTCCTGACTTTC.

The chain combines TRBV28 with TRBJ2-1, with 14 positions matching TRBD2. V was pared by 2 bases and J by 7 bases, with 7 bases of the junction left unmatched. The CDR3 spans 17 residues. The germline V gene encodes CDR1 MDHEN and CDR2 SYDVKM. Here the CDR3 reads CASSLSGTSGSRNEQFF. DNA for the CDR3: TGTGCCAGCAGTTTAAGTGGGACTAGCGGGAGTCGGAATGAGCAGTTCTTC.

For the CDR3, the DNA is TGTGCCAGCGGCGACAGGGGCAATCAGCCCCAGCATTTT. Translation: CASGDRGNQPQHF. The gene calls are TRBV7-2 and TRBJ1-5; 7 bases fit TRBD1. The J segment lost 2 bases and the V segment lost 8 bases, leaving 3 bases of the junction unmatched. The germline CDR1 and CDR2 sequences are SGHTA and FQGNSA. The CDR3 consists of 13 residues.

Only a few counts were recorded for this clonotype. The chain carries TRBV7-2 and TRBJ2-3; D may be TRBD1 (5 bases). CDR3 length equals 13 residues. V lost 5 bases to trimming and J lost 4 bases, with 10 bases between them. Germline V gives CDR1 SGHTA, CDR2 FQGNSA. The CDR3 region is CASSLGPADTQYF. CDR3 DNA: TGTGCCAGCAGCCTGGGGCCTGCAGATACGCAGTATTTT.

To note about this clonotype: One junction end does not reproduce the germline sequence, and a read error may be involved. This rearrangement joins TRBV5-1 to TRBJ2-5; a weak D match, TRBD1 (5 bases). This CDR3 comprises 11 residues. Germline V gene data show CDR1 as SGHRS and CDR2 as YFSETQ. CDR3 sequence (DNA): TGCGCCAGCAGCCTGGGGCCCAAGGCGTTCTTC. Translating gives CASSLGPKAFF.

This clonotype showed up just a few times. The CDR3 region is CASSSPDRVGANVLTF. Written as DNA, the CDR3 is TGTGCCAGCAGTTCTCCAGACAGGGTTGGGGCCAACGTCCTGACTTTC. The chain couples TRBV28 to TRBJ2-6; 7 bases map to TRBD1. The J segment lost 3 bases and the V segment lost 4 bases, leaving 6 bases of the junction unmatched. In germline, CDR1 is MDHEN, CDR2 SYDVKM. This CDR3 comprises 16 residues.